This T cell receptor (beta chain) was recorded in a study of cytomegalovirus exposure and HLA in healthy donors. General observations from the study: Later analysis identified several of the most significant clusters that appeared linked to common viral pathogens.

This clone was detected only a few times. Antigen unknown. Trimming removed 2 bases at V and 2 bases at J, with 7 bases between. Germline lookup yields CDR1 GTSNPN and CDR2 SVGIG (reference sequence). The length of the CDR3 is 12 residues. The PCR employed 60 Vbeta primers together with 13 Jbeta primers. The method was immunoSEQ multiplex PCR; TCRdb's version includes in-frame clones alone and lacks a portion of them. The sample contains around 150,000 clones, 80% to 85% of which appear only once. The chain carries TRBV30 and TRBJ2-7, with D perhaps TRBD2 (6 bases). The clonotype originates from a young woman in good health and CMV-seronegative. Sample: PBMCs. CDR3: CAWSPGAYEQYF. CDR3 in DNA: TGTGCCTGGAGTCCGGGGGCCTACGAGCAGTACTTC.